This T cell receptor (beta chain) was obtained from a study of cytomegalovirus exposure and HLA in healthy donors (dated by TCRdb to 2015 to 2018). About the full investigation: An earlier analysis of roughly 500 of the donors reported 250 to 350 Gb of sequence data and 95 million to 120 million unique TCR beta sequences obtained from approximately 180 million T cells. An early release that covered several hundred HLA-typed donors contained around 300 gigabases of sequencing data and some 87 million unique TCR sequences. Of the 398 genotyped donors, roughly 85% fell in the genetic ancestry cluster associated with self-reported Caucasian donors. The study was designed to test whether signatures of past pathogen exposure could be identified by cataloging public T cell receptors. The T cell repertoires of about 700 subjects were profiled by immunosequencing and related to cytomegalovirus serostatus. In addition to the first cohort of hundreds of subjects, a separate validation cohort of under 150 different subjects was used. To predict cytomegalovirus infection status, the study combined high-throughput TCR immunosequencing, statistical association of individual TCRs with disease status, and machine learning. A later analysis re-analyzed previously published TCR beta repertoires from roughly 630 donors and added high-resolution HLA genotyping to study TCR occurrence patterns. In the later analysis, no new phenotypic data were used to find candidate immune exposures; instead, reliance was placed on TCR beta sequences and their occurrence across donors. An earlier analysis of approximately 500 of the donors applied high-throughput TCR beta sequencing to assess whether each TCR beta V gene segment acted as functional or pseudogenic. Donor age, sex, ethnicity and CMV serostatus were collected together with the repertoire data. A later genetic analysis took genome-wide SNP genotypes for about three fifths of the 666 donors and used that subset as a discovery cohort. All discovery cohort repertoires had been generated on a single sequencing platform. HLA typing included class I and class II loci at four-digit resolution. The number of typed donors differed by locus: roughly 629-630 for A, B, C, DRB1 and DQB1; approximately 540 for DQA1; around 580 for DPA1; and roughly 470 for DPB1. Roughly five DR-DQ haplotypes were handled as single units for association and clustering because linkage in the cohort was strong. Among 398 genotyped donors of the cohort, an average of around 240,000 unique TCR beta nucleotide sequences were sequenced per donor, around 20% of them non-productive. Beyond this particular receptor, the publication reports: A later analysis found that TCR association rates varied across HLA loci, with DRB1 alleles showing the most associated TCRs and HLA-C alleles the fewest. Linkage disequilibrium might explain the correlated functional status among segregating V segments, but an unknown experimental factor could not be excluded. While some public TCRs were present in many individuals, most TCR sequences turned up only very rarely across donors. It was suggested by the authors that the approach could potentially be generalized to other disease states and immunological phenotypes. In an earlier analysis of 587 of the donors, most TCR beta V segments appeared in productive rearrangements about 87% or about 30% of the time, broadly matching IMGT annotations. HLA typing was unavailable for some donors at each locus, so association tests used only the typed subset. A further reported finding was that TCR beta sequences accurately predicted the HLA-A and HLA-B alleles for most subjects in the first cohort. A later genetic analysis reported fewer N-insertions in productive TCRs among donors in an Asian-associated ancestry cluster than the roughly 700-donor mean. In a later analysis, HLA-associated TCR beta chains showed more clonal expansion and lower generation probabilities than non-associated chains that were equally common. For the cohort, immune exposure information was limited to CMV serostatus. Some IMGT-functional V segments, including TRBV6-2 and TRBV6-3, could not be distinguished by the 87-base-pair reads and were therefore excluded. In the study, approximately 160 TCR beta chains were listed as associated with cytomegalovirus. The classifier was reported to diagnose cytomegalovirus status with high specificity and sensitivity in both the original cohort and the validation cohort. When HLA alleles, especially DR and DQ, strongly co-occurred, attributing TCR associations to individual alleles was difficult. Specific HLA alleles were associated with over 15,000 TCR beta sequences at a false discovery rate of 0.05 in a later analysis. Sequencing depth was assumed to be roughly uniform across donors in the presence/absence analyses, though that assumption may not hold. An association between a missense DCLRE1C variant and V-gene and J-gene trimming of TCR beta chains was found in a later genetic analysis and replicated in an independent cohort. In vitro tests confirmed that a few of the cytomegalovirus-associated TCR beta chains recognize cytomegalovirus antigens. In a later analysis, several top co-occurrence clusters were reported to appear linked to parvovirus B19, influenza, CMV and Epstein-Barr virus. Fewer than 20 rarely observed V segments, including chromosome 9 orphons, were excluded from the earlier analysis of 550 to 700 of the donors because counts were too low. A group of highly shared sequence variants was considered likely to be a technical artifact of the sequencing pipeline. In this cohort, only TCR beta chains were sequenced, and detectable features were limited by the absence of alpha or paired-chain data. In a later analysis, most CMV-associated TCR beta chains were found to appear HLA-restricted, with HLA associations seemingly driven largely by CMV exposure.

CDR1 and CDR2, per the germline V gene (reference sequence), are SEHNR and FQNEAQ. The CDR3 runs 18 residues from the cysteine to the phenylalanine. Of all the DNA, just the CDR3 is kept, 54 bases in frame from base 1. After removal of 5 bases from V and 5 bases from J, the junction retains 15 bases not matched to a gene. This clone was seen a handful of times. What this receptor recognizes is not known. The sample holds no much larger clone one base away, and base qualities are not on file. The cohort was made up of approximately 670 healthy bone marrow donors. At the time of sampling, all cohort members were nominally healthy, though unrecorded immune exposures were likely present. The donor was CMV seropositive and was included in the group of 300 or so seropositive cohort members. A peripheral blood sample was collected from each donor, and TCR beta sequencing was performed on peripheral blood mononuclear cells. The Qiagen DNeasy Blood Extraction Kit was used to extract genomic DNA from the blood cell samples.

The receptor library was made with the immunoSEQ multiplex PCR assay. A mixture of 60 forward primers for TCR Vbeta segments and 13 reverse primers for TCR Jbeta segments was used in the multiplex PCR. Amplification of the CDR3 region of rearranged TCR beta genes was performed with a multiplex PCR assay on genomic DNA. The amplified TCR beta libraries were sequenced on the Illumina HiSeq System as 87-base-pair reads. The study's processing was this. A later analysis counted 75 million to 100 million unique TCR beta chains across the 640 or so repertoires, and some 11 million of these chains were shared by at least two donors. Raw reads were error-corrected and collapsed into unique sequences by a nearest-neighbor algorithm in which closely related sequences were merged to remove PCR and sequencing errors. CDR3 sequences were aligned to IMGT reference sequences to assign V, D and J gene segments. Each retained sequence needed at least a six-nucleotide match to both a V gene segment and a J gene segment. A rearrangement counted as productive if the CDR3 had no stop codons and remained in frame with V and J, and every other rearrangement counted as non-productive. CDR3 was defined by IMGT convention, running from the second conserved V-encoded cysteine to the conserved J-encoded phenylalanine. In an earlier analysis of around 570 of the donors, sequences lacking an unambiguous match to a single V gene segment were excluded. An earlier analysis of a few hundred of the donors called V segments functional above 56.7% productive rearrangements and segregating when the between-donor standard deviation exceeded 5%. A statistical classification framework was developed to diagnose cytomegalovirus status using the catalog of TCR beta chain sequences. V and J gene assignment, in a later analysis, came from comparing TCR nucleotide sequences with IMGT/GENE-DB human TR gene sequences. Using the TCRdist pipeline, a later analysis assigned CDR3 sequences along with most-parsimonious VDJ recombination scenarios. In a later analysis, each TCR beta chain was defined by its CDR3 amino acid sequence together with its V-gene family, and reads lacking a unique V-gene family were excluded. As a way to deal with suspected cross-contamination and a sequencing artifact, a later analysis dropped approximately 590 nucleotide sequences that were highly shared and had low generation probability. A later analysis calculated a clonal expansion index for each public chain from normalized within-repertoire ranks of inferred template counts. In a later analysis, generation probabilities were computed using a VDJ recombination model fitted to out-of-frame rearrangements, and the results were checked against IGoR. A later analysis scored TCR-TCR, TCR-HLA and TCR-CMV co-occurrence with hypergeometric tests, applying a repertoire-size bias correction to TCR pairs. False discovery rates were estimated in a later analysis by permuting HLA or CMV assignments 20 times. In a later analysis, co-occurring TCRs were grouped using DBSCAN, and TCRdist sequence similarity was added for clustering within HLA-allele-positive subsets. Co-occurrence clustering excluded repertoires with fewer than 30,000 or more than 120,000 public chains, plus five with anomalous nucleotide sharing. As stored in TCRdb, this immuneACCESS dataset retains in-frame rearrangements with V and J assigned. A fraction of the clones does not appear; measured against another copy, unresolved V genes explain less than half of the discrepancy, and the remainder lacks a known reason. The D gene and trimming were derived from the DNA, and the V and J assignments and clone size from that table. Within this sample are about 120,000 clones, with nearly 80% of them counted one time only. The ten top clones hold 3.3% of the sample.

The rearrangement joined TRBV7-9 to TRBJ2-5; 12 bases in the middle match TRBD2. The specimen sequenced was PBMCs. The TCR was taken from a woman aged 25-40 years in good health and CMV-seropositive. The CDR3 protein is CASSPAFGLAGPRETQYF. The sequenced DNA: TGTGCCAGCAGCCCAGCTTTCGGACTAGCGGGGCCACGGGAGACCCAGTACTTC.